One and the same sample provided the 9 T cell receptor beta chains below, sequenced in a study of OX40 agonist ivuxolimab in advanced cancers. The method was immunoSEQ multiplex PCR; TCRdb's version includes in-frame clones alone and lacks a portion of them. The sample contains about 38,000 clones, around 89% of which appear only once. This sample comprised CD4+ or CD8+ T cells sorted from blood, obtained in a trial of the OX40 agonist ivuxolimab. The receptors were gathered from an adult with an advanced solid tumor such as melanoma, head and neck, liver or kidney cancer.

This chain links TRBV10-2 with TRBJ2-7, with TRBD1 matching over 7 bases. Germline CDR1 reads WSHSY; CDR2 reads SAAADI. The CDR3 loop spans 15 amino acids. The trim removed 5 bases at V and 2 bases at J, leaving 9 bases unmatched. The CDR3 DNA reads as TGCGCCAGCAGTCTAGAACAGGGGCCTCCCTACGAGCAGTACTTC. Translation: CASSLEQGPPYEQYF.

CDR3 nucleotide sequence: TGTGCCAGCAGTTTGCTTGTCTCCTACAATGAGCAGTTCTTC. This translates into CASSLLVSYNEQFF. This chain uses TRBV28 with TRBJ2-1; no definite D call. Germline CDR1 and CDR2: MDHEN and SYDVKM. V lost 3 bases, J lost 0 bases, and 6 bases lay in between. CDR3 length equals 14 residues.

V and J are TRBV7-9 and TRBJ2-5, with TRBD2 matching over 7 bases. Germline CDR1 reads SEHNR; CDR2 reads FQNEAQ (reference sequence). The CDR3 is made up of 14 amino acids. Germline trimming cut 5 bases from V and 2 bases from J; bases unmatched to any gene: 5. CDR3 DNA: TGTGCCAGCAGCCTGCGGGGGACTCAAGAGACCCAGTACTTC. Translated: CASSLRGTQETQYF.

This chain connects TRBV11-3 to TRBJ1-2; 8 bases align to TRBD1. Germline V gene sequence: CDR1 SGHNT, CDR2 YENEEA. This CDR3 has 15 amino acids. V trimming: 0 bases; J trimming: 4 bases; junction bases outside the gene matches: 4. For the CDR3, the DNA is TGTGCCAGCAGCTTAGATGAGGACAGGGTCTATGGCTACACCTTC. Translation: CASSLDEDRVYGYTF. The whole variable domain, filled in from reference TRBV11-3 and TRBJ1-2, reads EAGVVQSPRYKIIEKKQPVAFWCNPISGHNTLYWYLQNLGQGPELLIRYENEEAVDDSQLPKDRFSAERLKGVDSTLKIQPAELGDSAVYLCASSLDEDRVYGYTFGSGTRLTVV.

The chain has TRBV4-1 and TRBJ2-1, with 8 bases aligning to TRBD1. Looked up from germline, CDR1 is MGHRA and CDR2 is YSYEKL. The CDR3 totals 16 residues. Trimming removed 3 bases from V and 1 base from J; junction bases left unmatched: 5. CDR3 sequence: CASSQGTGGSYNEQFF. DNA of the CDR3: TGCGCCAGCAGCCAGGGGACAGGCGGGTCCTACAATGAGCAGTTCTTC.

The CDR3 DNA follows: TGCAGCGTTGCCGGGACAGTGTACGAGCAGTACTTC. Its protein is CSVAGTVYEQYF. The chain combines TRBV29-1 with TRBJ2-7, with 7 bases aligning to TRBD1. J lost 4 bases, V lost 4 bases, and 4 bases had no gene match. This CDR3 has 12 amino acids. Per germline, CDR1 SQVTM and CDR2 ANQGSEA.

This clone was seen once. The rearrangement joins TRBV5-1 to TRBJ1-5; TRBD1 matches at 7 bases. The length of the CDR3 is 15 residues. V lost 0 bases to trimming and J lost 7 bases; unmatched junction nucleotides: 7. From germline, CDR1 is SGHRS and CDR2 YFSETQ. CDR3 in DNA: TGCGCCAGCAGCTTGGGAGGAGGGGGCTTGCAGCCCCAGCATTTT. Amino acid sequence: CASSLGGGGLQPQHF.

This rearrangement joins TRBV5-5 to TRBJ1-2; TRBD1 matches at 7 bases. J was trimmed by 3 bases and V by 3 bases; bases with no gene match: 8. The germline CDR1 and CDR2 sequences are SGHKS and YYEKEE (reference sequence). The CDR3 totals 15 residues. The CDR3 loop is CASSSTGLMDYGYTF. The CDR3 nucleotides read TGTGCCAGCAGCTCGACAGGGTTAATGGACTATGGCTACACCTTC.

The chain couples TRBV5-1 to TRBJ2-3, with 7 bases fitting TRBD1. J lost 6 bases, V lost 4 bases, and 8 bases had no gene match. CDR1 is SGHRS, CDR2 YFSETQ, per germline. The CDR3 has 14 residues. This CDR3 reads CASSPTGITDTQYF. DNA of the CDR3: TGCGCCAGCAGCCCGACAGGGATAACGGATACGCAGTATTTT.